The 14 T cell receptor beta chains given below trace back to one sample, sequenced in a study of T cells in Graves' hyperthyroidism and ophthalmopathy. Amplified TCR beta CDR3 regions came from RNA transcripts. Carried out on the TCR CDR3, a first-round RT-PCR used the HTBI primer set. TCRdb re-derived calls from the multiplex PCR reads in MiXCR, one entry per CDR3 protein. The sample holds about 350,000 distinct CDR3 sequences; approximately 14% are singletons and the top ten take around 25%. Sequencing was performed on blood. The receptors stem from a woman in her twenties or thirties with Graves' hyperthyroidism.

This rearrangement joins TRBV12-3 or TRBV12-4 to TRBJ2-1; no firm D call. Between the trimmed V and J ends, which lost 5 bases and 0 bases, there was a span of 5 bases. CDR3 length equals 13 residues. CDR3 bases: TGTGCCAGCAGTCCCGTCTCCTACAATGAGCAGTTCTTC. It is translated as CASSPVSYNEQFF.

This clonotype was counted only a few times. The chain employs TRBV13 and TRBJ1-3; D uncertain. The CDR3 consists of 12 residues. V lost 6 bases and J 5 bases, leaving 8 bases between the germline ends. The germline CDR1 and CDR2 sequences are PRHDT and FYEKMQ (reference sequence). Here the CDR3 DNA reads TGTGCCAGCAGTTTGGTCAGAAACACCATATATTTT. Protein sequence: CASSLVRNTIYF.

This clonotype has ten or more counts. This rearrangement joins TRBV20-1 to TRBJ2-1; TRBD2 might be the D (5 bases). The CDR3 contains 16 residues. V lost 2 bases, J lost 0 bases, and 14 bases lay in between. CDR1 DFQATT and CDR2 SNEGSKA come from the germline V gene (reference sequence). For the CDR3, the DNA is TGCAGTGCTAGATCGGTGGGCGGGCCCTCCTACAATGAGCAGTTCTTC. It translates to CSARSVGGPSYNEQFF.

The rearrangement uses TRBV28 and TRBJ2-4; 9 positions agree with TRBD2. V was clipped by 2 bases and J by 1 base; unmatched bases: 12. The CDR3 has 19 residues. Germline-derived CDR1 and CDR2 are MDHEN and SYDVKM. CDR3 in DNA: TGTGCCAGCAGTTTAGGCAGTAGCGGGAGACGGGGGGCCAAAAACATTCAGTACTTC. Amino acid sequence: CASSLGSSGRRGAKNIQYF.

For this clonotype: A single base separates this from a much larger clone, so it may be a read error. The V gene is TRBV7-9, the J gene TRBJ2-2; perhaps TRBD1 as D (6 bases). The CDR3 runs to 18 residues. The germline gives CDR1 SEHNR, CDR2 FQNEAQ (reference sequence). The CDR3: CASSYRIVRDTNTGKLFF. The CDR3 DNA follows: TGTGCCAGCAGCTATAGAATCGTCAGGGACACCAACACCGGGAAGCTGTTTTTT.

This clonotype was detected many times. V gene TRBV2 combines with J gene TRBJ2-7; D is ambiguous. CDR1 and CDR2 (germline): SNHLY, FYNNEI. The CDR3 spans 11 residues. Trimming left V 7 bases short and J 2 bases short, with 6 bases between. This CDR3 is CASKSAYEQYF. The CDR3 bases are TGTGCCAGCAAGTCAGCCTACGAGCAGTACTTC.

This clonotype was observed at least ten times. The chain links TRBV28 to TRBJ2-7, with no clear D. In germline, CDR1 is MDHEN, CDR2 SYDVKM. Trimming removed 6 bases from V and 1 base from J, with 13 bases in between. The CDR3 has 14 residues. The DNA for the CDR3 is TGTGCCAGCAGGGGTTATGACCTATCCTACGAGCAGTACTTC. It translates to CASRGYDLSYEQYF.

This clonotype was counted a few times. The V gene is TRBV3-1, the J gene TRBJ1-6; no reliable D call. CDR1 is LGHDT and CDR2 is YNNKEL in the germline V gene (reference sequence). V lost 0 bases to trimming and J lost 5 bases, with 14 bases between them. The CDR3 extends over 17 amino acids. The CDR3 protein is CASSQDLTFGHNSPLHF. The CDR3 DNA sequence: TGTGCCAGCAGCCAAGATCTGACGTTCGGACATAATTCACCCCTCCACTTT.

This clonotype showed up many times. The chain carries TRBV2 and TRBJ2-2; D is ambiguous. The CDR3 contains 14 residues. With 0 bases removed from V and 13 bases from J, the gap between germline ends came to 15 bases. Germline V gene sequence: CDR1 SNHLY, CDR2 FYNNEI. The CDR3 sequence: CASSEASTSQWLFF. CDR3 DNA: TGTGCCAGCAGTGAAGCCTCTACAAGCCAGTGGCTGTTTTTT.

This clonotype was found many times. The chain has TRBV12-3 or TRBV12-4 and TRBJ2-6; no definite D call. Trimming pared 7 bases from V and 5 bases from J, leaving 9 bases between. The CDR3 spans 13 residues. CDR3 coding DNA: TGTGCCAGCACCCTAAGGAGGGCCAACGTCCTGACTTTC. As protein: CASTLRRANVLTF.

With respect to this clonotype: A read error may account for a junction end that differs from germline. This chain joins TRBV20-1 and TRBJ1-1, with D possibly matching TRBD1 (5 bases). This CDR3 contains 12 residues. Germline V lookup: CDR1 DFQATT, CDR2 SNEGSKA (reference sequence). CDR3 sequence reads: CGVTTAGGESFF. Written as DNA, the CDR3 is TGCGGTGTTACCACGGCGGGGGGTGAATCTTTCTTT.

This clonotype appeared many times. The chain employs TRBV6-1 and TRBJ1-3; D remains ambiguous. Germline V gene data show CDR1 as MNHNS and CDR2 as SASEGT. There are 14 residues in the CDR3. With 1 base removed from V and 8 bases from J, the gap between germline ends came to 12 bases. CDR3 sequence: CASSEVRTRDTIYF. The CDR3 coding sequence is TGTGCCAGCAGTGAAGTCCGAACACGGGACACCATATATTTT.

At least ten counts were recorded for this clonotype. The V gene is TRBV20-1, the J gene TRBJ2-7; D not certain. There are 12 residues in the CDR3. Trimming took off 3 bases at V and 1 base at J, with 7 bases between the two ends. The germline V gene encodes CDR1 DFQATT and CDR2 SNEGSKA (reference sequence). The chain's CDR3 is CSASKESYEQYF. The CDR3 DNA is TGCAGTGCTAGCAAGGAATCCTACGAGCAGTACTTC.

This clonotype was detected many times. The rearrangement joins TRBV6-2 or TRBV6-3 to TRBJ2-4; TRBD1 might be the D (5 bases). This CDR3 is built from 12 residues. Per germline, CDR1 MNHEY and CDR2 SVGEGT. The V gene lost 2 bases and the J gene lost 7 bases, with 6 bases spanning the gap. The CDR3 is CASSYGANIQYF. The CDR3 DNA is TGTGCCAGCAGTTACGGGGCTAACATTCAGTACTTC.